This TCR beta chain was identified in a study of technical replicates of blood from several donors. TCRdb keeps only in-frame clones here, not all; method: immunoSEQ multiplex PCR. The data contain tens of thousands of clones, 95% to 98% of them singletons. Trimming left V 0 bases short and J 5 bases short, with 21 bases between. Germline V CDR1 and CDR2: GTSNPN, SVGIG (reference sequence). The CDR3 is 17 amino acids. The source is a human donor in good health. The source material was T cells isolated from PBMCs. This chain connects TRBV30 to TRBJ2-3; D is perhaps TRBD2 (6 bases). CDR3 coding DNA: TGTGCCTGGAGTGTACAGTGGCGGGGTATGGTTGTAGATACGCAGTATTTT. Protein sequence: CAWSVQWRGMVVDTQYF. The variable domain in full, completed from reference TRBV30 and TRBJ2-3, reads SQTIHQWPATLVQPVGSPLSLECTVEGTSNPNLYWYRQAAGRGLQLLFYSVGIGQISSEVPQNLSASRPQDRQFILSSKKLLLSDSGFYLCAWSVQWRGMVVDTQYFGPGTRLTVL.